Given below is one T cell receptor (beta chain) in context. No antigen is known for it. The authors prepared the TCRbeta library with unique molecular identifiers. TCRdb redid the calling of the PCR reads with MiXCR, one entry per CDR3 protein. The sample records 200,000 to 250,000 distinct CDR3 sequences, around 7.7% being singletons. This sample is part of a study of T-cell reconstitution after alpha-beta-depleted transplantation in children. Regarding the study as a whole: Some patients' high day-60 TCRbeta diversity was traced to surviving recipient T cells and thymic progenitors. At around two months after transplant, the alpha-beta T cells were reportedly derived from several hundred expanded clones that came from non-depleted graft cells.

The V end was cut by 5 bases, the J end by 4 bases, with 13 bases between. Germline V gene lookup returns CDR1 SGHTA and CDR2 FQGTGA. CDR3 size: 14 residues. This receptor was identified in a male patient between 2 and 15 years old who had a stem cell transplant for acute myeloid leukemia, so the T cells may come from the graft donor. The genes are TRBV7-3 and TRBJ2-3; no reliable D call. Sequencing was performed on PBMCs, mostly from graft donor cells, taken 360 days after TCRalphabeta/CD19-depleted stem cell transplant. This CDR3 is CASSPGRVSDTQYF. CDR3 in DNA: TGTGCCAGCAGCCCGGGCCGGGTATCAGATACGCAGTATTTT.